This is a list of T cell receptor beta chains from one sample in a study of shared clonotypes between healthy human individuals. TCRdb's table, derived via immunoSEQ multiplex PCR, lists solely in-frame clones and lacks some. The sample consists of about 2.4 million clones, 80% to 95% of them appearing once. The source material was naive CD4+ T cells from PBMCs. These receptors were obtained from a man in his late teens or twenties in good health. Some clones in this sample may be carry-over from other donors' samples. Both conserved end residues are part of each CDR3. Each record gives: V gene, clone size, J gene, CDR3 length, D gene, CDR3 protein, CDR3 DNA. The D gene is left open where the match is weak. Clone sizes are given selectively: once, few, many, or a class where the clone is expanded.

v_call: TRBV27
clone_size: -
j_call: TRBJ2-3
cdr3_length: 14
d_call: -
cdr3_aa: CANGGRGSTDTQYF
cdr3_nt: TGTGCCAACGGCGGGCGGGGAAGCACAGATACGCAGTATTTT

v_call: TRBV19
clone_size: -
j_call: TRBJ2-7
cdr3_length: 16
d_call: TRBD2
cdr3_aa: CASSIPGLAGDYEQYF
cdr3_nt: TGTGCCAGTAGTATCCCGGGACTAGCGGGTGACTACGAGCAGTACTTC

v_call: TRBV6-6
clone_size: -
j_call: TRBJ2-5
cdr3_length: 13
d_call: TRBD1
cdr3_aa: CASRDRGSETQYF
cdr3_nt: TGTGCCAGCAGAGACAGGGGGTCGGAGACCCAGTACTTC

v_call: TRBV4-3
clone_size: -
j_call: TRBJ1-2
cdr3_length: 15
d_call: -
cdr3_aa: CASSQARWGNYGYTF
cdr3_nt: TGCGCCAGCAGCCAAGCTCGCTGGGGGAACTATGGCTACACCTTC

v_call: TRBV25-1
clone_size: once
j_call: TRBJ2-2
cdr3_length: 16
d_call: TRBD1
cdr3_aa: CASSEFRGPHTGELFF
cdr3_nt: TGTGCCAGCAGTGAATTCAGGGGGCCTCACACCGGGGAGCTGTTTTTT

v_call: TRBV29-1
clone_size: -
j_call: TRBJ1-5
cdr3_length: 14
d_call: -
cdr3_aa: CSVSGGAGNQPQHF
cdr3_nt: TGCAGCGTTTCCGGGGGGGCAGGGAATCAGCCCCAGCATTTT

v_call: TRBV10-3
clone_size: -
j_call: TRBJ2-1
cdr3_length: 16
d_call: TRBD1
cdr3_aa: CAIRGAGTGADNEQFF
cdr3_nt: TGTGCCATCAGGGGAGCCGGGACAGGGGCCGACAATGAGCAGTTCTTC

v_call: TRBV27
clone_size: -
j_call: TRBJ2-7
cdr3_length: 15
d_call: -
cdr3_aa: CASSRGREVTYEQYF
cdr3_nt: TGTGCCAGCAGTAGGGGGCGGGAAGTCACCTACGAGCAGTACTTC

v_call: TRBV15
clone_size: -
j_call: TRBJ1-4
cdr3_length: 13
d_call: -
cdr3_aa: CATSGRENEKLFF
cdr3_nt: TGTGCCACCAGCGGACGGGAGAATGAAAAACTGTTTTTT

v_call: TRBV27
clone_size: -
j_call: TRBJ1-2
cdr3_length: 15
d_call: TRBD1
cdr3_aa: CASSLQGASVYGYTF
cdr3_nt: TGTGCCAGCAGTCTGCAGGGGGCTTCGGTCTATGGCTACACCTTC

v_call: TRBV28
clone_size: -
j_call: TRBJ2-1
cdr3_length: 12
d_call: -
cdr3_aa: CASSLGFNEQFF
cdr3_nt: TGTGCCAGCAGTTTAGGGTTCAATGAGCAGTTCTTC

v_call: TRBV7-2
clone_size: -
j_call: TRBJ2-5
cdr3_length: 18
d_call: TRBD1
cdr3_aa: CASSLVPGDRGRRETQYF
cdr3_nt: TGTGCCAGCAGCTTAGTACCCGGGGACAGGGGGCGCCGAGAGACCCAGTACTTC

v_call: TRBV7-2
clone_size: -
j_call: TRBJ2-5
cdr3_length: 14
d_call: -
cdr3_aa: CASSLGRYQETQYF
cdr3_nt: TGTGCCAGCAGCTTAGGACGTTACCAAGAGACCCAGTACTTC

v_call: TRBV30
clone_size: few
j_call: TRBJ1-1
cdr3_length: 12
d_call: -
cdr3_aa: CAWSSGITEAFF
cdr3_nt: TGTGCCTGGAGTTCCGGAATCACTGAAGCTTTCTTT

v_call: TRBV10-3
clone_size: once
j_call: TRBJ2-1
cdr3_length: 12
d_call: -
cdr3_aa: CAIAEWGNEQFF
cdr3_nt: TGTGCCATCGCCGAGTGGGGGAATGAGCAGTTCTTC

v_call: TRBV4-3
clone_size: -
j_call: TRBJ2-6
cdr3_length: 17
d_call: TRBD1
cdr3_aa: CASSPRDRSSGANVLTF
cdr3_nt: TGCGCCAGCAGCCCGCGGGACAGGTCCTCTGGGGCCAACGTCCTGACTTTC

v_call: TRBV2
clone_size: -
j_call: TRBJ2-4
cdr3_length: 13
d_call: -
cdr3_aa: CASSGTAKNIQYF
cdr3_nt: TGTGCCAGCAGCGGGACAGCCAAAAACATTCAGTACTTC

v_call: TRBV7-2
clone_size: -
j_call: TRBJ1-1
cdr3_length: 15
d_call: TRBD1
cdr3_aa: CASSPGQGRNTEAFF
cdr3_nt: TGTGCCAGCAGCCCCGGACAGGGTAGGAACACTGAAGCTTTCTTT

v_call: TRBV21-1
clone_size: -
j_call: TRBJ2-7
cdr3_length: 14
d_call: -
cdr3_aa: CASSKGGQGHEQYF
cdr3_nt: TGTGCCAGCAGCAAAGGCGGACAGGGCCACGAGCAGTACTTC

v_call: TRBV7-8
clone_size: -
j_call: TRBJ1-2
cdr3_length: 16
d_call: -
cdr3_aa: CASSPHPETGPWGYTF
cdr3_nt: TGTGCCAGCAGCCCACACCCCGAGACAGGCCCGTGGGGCTACACCTTC

v_call: TRBV28
clone_size: -
j_call: TRBJ2-3
cdr3_length: 21
d_call: -
cdr3_aa: CASSLNIGRGKGRESTDTQYF
cdr3_nt: TGTGCCAGCAGTTTAAATATAGGCAGGGGGAAAGGGCGGGAGTCCACAGATACGCAGTATTTT

v_call: TRBV5-1
clone_size: -
j_call: TRBJ2-1
cdr3_length: 14
d_call: -
cdr3_aa: CASSLAAGGNEQFF
cdr3_nt: TGCGCCAGCAGCTTGGCGGCTGGAGGCAATGAGCAGTTCTTC

v_call: TRBV2
clone_size: -
j_call: TRBJ2-1
cdr3_length: 16
d_call: TRBD2
cdr3_aa: CASREGLAGGAGEQFF
cdr3_nt: TGTGCCAGCAGGGAGGGACTAGCGGGAGGAGCAGGAGAGCAGTTCTTC

v_call: TRBV5-1
clone_size: -
j_call: TRBJ1-2
cdr3_length: 14
d_call: -
cdr3_aa: CASSPAEVNYGYTF
cdr3_nt: TGCGCCAGCAGCCCGGCCGAGGTTAACTATGGCTACACCTTC

v_call: TRBV2
clone_size: -
j_call: TRBJ1-1
cdr3_length: 16
d_call: TRBD1
cdr3_aa: CASSDSSGTGNTEAFF
cdr3_nt: TGTGCCAGCAGCGATAGTTCCGGGACAGGAAACACTGAAGCTTTCTTT

v_call: TRBV19
clone_size: -
j_call: TRBJ2-2
cdr3_length: 13
d_call: TRBD1
cdr3_aa: CASHRQGAGELFF
cdr3_nt: TGTGCCAGTCACCGACAGGGGGCCGGGGAGCTGTTTTTT

v_call: TRBV19
clone_size: -
j_call: TRBJ1-2
cdr3_length: 15
d_call: -
cdr3_aa: CASSMSRGRNYGYTF
cdr3_nt: TGTGCCAGTAGTATGTCCCGTGGGAGGAACTATGGCTACACCTTC

v_call: TRBV5-4
clone_size: once
j_call: TRBJ2-2
cdr3_length: 13
d_call: -
cdr3_aa: CASSLAGFGELFF
cdr3_nt: TGTGCCAGCAGCTTGGCGGGGTTCGGGGAGCTGTTTTTT

v_call: TRBV27
clone_size: -
j_call: TRBJ1-2
cdr3_length: 13
d_call: TRBD1
cdr3_aa: CASSPTGGDGYTF
cdr3_nt: TGTGCCAGCAGTCCCACAGGGGGCGATGGCTACACCTTC

v_call: TRBV28
clone_size: -
j_call: TRBJ2-7
cdr3_length: 14
d_call: TRBD2
cdr3_aa: CASSHGLAVYEQYF
cdr3_nt: TGTGCCAGCAGCCACGGACTAGCTGTCTACGAGCAGTACTTC

v_call: TRBV29-1
clone_size: -
j_call: TRBJ2-1
cdr3_length: 13
d_call: -
cdr3_aa: CSVLSSAYNEQFF
cdr3_nt: TGCAGCGTTTTATCTAGCGCTTACAATGAGCAGTTCTTC

v_call: TRBV5-1
clone_size: -
j_call: TRBJ2-7
cdr3_length: 18
d_call: TRBD1
cdr3_aa: CASSLSPPDRGLSYEQYF
cdr3_nt: TGCGCCAGCAGCTTGTCCCCGCCCGACAGGGGACTCTCCTACGAGCAGTACTTC

v_call: TRBV5-1
clone_size: once
j_call: TRBJ2-2
cdr3_length: 15
d_call: -
cdr3_aa: CASSTGLQNTGELFF
cdr3_nt: TGCGCCAGCAGCACGGGACTCCAGAACACCGGGGAGCTGTTTTTT

v_call: TRBV7-2
clone_size: -
j_call: TRBJ1-5
cdr3_length: 15
d_call: -
cdr3_aa: CASSPEGLNNQPQHF
cdr3_nt: TGTGCCAGCAGCCCCGAGGGTTTGAACAATCAGCCCCAGCATTTT

v_call: TRBV11-3
clone_size: -
j_call: TRBJ2-7
cdr3_length: 12
d_call: -
cdr3_aa: CASSLHGHEQYF
cdr3_nt: TGTGCCAGCAGCTTACACGGACACGAGCAGTACTTC